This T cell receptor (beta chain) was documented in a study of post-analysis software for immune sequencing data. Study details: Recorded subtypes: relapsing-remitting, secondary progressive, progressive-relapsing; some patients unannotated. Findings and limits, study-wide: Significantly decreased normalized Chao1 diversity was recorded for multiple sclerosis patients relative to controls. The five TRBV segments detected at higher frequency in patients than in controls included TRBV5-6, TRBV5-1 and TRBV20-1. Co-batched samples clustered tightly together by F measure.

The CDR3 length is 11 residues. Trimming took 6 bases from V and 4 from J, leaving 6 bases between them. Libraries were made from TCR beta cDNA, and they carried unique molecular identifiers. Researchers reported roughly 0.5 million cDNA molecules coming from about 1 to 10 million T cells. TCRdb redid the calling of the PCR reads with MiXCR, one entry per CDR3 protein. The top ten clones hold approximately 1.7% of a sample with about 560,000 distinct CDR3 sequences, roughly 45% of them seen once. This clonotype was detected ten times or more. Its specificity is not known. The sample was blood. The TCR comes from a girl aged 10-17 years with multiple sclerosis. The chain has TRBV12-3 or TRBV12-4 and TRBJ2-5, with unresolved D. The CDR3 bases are TGTGCCAGCAGCCCCCGAGAGACCCAGTACTTC. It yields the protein CASSPRETQYF.